What follows are 20 T cell receptor beta chains derived from one specimen sequenced in a study of blood T cell repertoires in COVID-19. Profiled with immunoSEQ multiplex PCR; TCRdb holds only in-frame clones, not every one. The table includes some 140,000 clones, 65% to 90% detected once. Sequenced: peripheral blood. These receptors came from a woman aged 60-75 years with COVID-19, enrolled during active disease.

The chain carries TRBV6-1 and TRBJ2-3; 10 bases fit TRBD1. V lost 0 bases to trimming and J lost 3 bases; unmatched junction nucleotides: 3. There are 16 residues in the CDR3. Germline V CDR1 and CDR2: MNHNS, SASEGT. CDR3 sequence: CASSEAGTGVTDTQYF. CDR3 nucleotides: TGTGCCAGCAGTGAAGCGGGGACAGGGGTTACAGATACGCAGTATTTT.

V and J are TRBV15 and TRBJ1-4; D is unresolved. Germline V CDR1 and CDR2: LNHNV, YYDKDF (reference sequence). V shed 1 base and J shed 4 bases, with 10 bases lying between them. The CDR3 spans 15 residues. CDR3 amino acids: CATSRGLRGNEKLFF. CDR3 bases: TGTGCCACCAGCAGAGGTTTGAGAGGTAATGAAAAACTGTTTTTT.

The chain carries TRBV5-1 and TRBJ2-1; 8 bases are a match to TRBD2. The CDR3 has 15 residues. V shed 4 bases and J 2 bases; nucleotides not matched to a gene: 5. Looked up from germline, CDR1 is SGHRS and CDR2 is YFSETQ. Written as DNA, the CDR3 is TGCGCCAGCAGCCCAACAGCGGGAGCCTACAATGAGCAGTTCTTC. It yields the protein CASSPTAGAYNEQFF.

This clone was found once. The chain combines TRBV7-8 with TRBJ1-1, with D maybe TRBD1 (6 bases). Germline-derived CDR1 and CDR2 are SGHVS and FQNEAQ. V was clipped by 4 bases and J by 2 bases, with 17 bases between them. The CDR3 spans 16 residues. The CDR3 is CASSSLGQTVNTEAFF. The CDR3 DNA is TGTGCCAGCAGCTCCTTAGGACAGACCGTTAACACTGAAGCTTTCTTT.

This chain uses TRBV19 with TRBJ1-3, with TRBD1 matching over 8 bases. With 5 bases clipped from V and 5 bases from J, the junction kept 5 bases outside the gene matches. The CDR3 runs to 14 residues. CDR1 is LNHDA, CDR2 SQIVND, per germline (reference sequence). The CDR3 is CASSDRGIRNTIYF. CDR3 in DNA: TGTGCCAGTAGTGACAGGGGAATTAGAAACACCATATATTTT. The variable domain in full, completed from reference TRBV19 and TRBJ1-3, reads DGGITQSPKYLFRKEGQNVTLSCEQNLNHDAMYWYRQDPGQGLRLIYYSQIVNDFQKGDIAEGYSVSREKKESFPLTVTSAQKNPTAFYLCASSDRGIRNTIYFGEGSWLTVV.

With respect to this clone: This sample includes further DNA sequences coding for the same CDR3. The rearrangement uses TRBV18 and TRBJ1-4; 8 nucleotides line up with TRBD1. The J segment lost 4 bases and the V segment lost 2 bases, leaving 0 bases of the junction unmatched. Germline CDR1 and CDR2: KGHSH and LQKENI. This CDR3 region has 14 residues. The CDR3 bases are TGTGCCAGCTCACCAGACAGGGGTAATGAAAAACTGTTTTTT. Protein product: CASSPDRGNEKLFF.

The chain couples TRBV19 to TRBJ2-2; TRBD2 matches at 13 bases. Germline V gives CDR1 LNHDA, CDR2 SQIVND (reference sequence). Unmatched junction bases numbered 9, after V lost 5 bases and J lost 0 bases. CDR3 length: 19 residues. CDR3 in DNA: TGTGCCAGTAGTGGAGGGACTAGCGGGACAGCCGCGAACACCGGGGAGCTGTTTTTT. This sequence encodes CASSGGTSGTAANTGELFF.

The DNA for the CDR3 is TGTGCCAGCAGTGAAGCGAGGTCCGGGGAGCTGTTTTTT. It encodes CASSEARSGELFF. J is TRBJ2-2 and V is TRBV6-1; D gene ambiguous. Germline CDR1 is MNHNS and CDR2 is SASEGT. V was trimmed by 0 bases and J by 6 bases, leaving 5 bases between them. The CDR3 extends over 13 amino acids.

This clone was recorded only once. CDR3 nucleotide sequence: TGCGCCAGCAGCCCCGACACAACACAACAATATGAGCAGTTCTTC. Protein: CASSPDTTQQYEQFF. The chain recombines TRBV4-1 with TRBJ2-1; D uncertain. This CDR3 is 15 amino acids long. Germline loops: CDR1 MGHRA, CDR2 YSYEKL. The germline V and J ends were trimmed by 4 bases and 8 bases, with 18 bases remaining between them.

This clone appeared a few times. The V and J genes are TRBV29-1 and TRBJ2-1, with 8 bases matching TRBD2. J gave up 15 bases and V 6 bases, and 13 bases lay outside the gene matches. The CDR3 consists of 12 residues. From germline, CDR1 is SQVTM and CDR2 ANQGSEA. The CDR3 DNA reads as TGCAGCGTGCCCCGGGAGGGGACAATTCCGTTCTTC. Its translation: CSVPREGTIPFF.

The rearrangement links TRBV3-1 (or the pseudogene TRBV3-2) to TRBJ1-3; D gene ambiguous. Trimming took 1 base from V and 4 from J, leaving 8 bases between them. The CDR3 loop spans 14 amino acids. CDR1 is LGHDT and CDR2 is YNNKEL in the germline V gene (reference sequence). CDR3 sequence (DNA): TGTGCCAGCAGCCAAGCCCTACCCGGAAACACCATATATTTT. Its protein product is CASSQALPGNTIYF.

This clone was seen only once. The gene calls are TRBV9 and TRBJ2-2; weak D call: TRBD1 (6 bases). The length of the CDR3 is 16 residues. The V gene's germline CDR1 is SGDLS and CDR2 YYNGEE. Trimming took off 0 bases at V and 2 bases at J, with 11 bases between the two ends. The DNA of the CDR3 is TGTGCCAGCAGCGTAGAAACAGGGCTCAACACCGGGGAGCTGTTTTTT. As protein: CASSVETGLNTGELFF.

This clone was observed at least ten times. The chain carries TRBV6-2 or TRBV6-3 and TRBJ2-2; D ambiguous. With 5 bases removed from V and 7 bases from J, the gap between germline ends came to 8 bases. The CDR3 has 12 amino acids. Germline CDR1 is MNHEY and CDR2 is SVGEGT. The CDR3 spells CASSPVVGELFF. The CDR3 DNA follows: TGTGCCAGCAGTCCGGTCGTCGGGGAGCTGTTTTTT.

The gene calls are TRBV7-2 and TRBJ1-5; D remains unclear. The germline V and J ends were trimmed by 2 bases and 5 bases, with 7 bases remaining between them. Germline CDR1 SGHTA, CDR2 FQGNSA. The CDR3 spans 13 residues. Here the CDR3 reads CASSLMRYQPQHF. CDR3 DNA sequence: TGTGCCAGCAGCTTAATGAGGTATCAGCCCCAGCATTTT.

The rearrangement links TRBV9 to TRBJ1-1; 8 bases are a match to TRBD1. CDR3 length equals 17 residues. Looked up from germline, CDR1 is SGDLS and CDR2 is YYNGEE. V was clipped by 1 base and J by 3 bases; unmatched bases: 11. The DNA of the CDR3 is TGTGCCAGCAGCGTAAACTCGTGGCAGGGGGCGGACACTGAAGCTTTCTTT. Translated: CASSVNSWQGADTEAFF.

The chain links TRBV7-2 to TRBJ2-1, with 8 positions matching TRBD2. Trimming removed 3 bases from V and 6 bases from J; junction bases left unmatched: 4. The length of the CDR3 is 14 residues. The germline V gene encodes CDR1 SGHTA and CDR2 FQGNSA. The CDR3 DNA reads TGTGCCAGCAGCTTCGGGAGGGAGGGCAATGAGCAGTTCTTC. Protein: CASSFGREGNEQFF.

This clone was counted a single time. The chain carries TRBV27 and TRBJ1-6, with D possibly matching TRBD1 (6 bases). The V end was cut by 1 base, the J end by 6 bases, with 10 bases between. This CDR3 comprises 15 residues. The germline V gene has CDR1 MNHEY and CDR2 SMNVEV (reference sequence). The CDR3 DNA is TGTGCCAGCAGTTTATACAGGGAAGGTAATTCACCCCTCCACTTT. As protein: CASSLYREGNSPLHF.

As to this clone: The identical CDR3 is also encoded by other nucleotide sequences in the sample. V is TRBV6-5 and J is TRBJ2-3; 11 bases are a match to TRBD2. V shed 4 bases and J 4 bases; nucleotides not matched to a gene: 1. The CDR3 has 14 residues. Germline V gene lookup returns CDR1 MNHEY and CDR2 SVGAGI. CDR3 in DNA: TGTGCCAGCAGTTTAGCGGGGGGGCCAGATACGCAGTATTTT. Amino acids: CASSLAGGPDTQYF.

The chain joins TRBV29-1 to TRBJ1-1; maybe TRBD1 (5 bases). This CDR3 contains 14 residues. With 4 bases removed from V and 1 base from J, the gap between germline ends came to 13 bases. Germline lookup yields CDR1 SQVTM and CDR2 ANQGSEA. The CDR3 loop reads CSVAGRMGNTEAFF. The CDR3 DNA reads as TGCAGCGTTGCAGGGAGGATGGGGAACACTGAAGCTTTCTTT.

This clone has a handful of counts. This chain joins TRBV5-8 and TRBJ1-4; TRBD1 matches at 8 bases. This CDR3 comprises 13 residues. Germline-derived CDR1 and CDR2 are SGHTS and YDEGEE. After removal of 1 base from V and 8 bases from J, the junction contained 1 base not matched to a gene. Here the CDR3 reads CASSLTGGEKLFF. The CDR3 DNA reads TGTGCCAGCAGCTTGACAGGGGGGGAAAAACTGTTTTTT.